A single sample gave rise to the 11 T cell receptor beta chains below, sequenced in a study of PD-1 blockade in classical Hodgkin lymphoma. Generated by immunoSEQ multiplex PCR, the TCRdb table keeps only in-frame clones and is missing some. The sample records about 84,000 clones, about nine tenths being singletons. Exposure to brentuximab vedotin varied, and each patient had relapsed following autologous stem cell transplantation. The material sequenced was peripheral blood mononuclear cells (PBMCs), taken at baseline. The origin of the receptors is a human donor with classical Hodgkin lymphoma.

This chain uses TRBV27 with TRBJ2-7; D unclear. Trimming stripped 4 bases from V and 0 bases from J, with 7 bases between. The CDR3 loop spans 13 amino acids. Per germline, CDR1 MNHEY and CDR2 SMNVEV (reference sequence). The CDR3 region is CASSWGSSYEQYF. The CDR3 DNA reads as TGTGCCAGCAGTTGGGGAAGCTCCTACGAGCAGTACTTC.

V gene TRBV10-3 combines with J gene TRBJ2-3; 11 positions match TRBD2. The germline gives CDR1 ENHRY, CDR2 SYGVKD. The CDR3 runs 16 residues. V shed 3 bases and J 4 bases; nucleotides not matched to a gene: 6. CDR3 sequence: CAISEGLAGGADTQYF. CDR3 nucleotides: TGTGCCATCAGTGAAGGTCTAGCGGGAGGAGCAGATACGCAGTATTTT.

This clone was recorded only once. The rearrangement links TRBV7-9 to TRBJ1-5; the D is unclear. Trimming cost V 5 bases and J 3 bases, with 11 bases left between them. Looked up from germline, CDR1 is SEHNR and CDR2 is FQNEAQ (reference sequence). The CDR3 is 14 amino acids. The DNA of the CDR3 is TGTGCCAGCAGCCCGTCCGAGGCCAATCAGCCCCAGCATTTT. Translating gives CASSPSEANQPQHF.

CDR3 region: CAWSRGPTDTQYF. The CDR3 DNA reads as TGTGCCTGGAGCAGGGGACCCACAGATACGCAGTATTTT. The genes are TRBV30 and TRBJ2-3, with D possibly being TRBD1 (6 bases). Germline CDR1 reads GTSNPN; CDR2 reads SVGIG (reference sequence). The CDR3 runs to 13 residues. Trimming cost V 3 bases and J 2 bases, with 9 bases left between them.

The chain employs TRBV5-1 and TRBJ2-5, with D tentatively TRBD2 (5 bases). Germline CDR1 and CDR2: SGHRS and YFSETQ. V was clipped by 2 bases and J by 0 bases, with 8 bases between them. This CDR3 region has 14 residues. Here the CDR3 reads CASSFGSYQETQYF. In nucleotides, the CDR3 is TGCGCCAGCAGCTTTGGGAGTTACCAAGAGACCCAGTACTTC.

The rearrangement joins TRBV13 to TRBJ2-5, with a tentative D call TRBD1 (6 bases). Germline assignment: CDR1 PRHDT and CDR2 FYEKMQ (reference sequence). The CDR3 is 16 residues long. The V end was cut by 2 bases, the J end by 3 bases, with 16 bases between. The DNA of the CDR3 is TGTGCCAGCAGCTTATTAAGCACGGGACACGAAGAGACCCAGTACTTC. Translated: CASSLLSTGHEETQYF.

This clone appeared a few times. The gene calls are TRBV5-4 and TRBJ1-2; no clear D. V was trimmed by 2 bases and J by 6 bases, leaving 8 bases between them. Germline loops: CDR1 SGHNT, CDR2 YYREEE (reference sequence). This CDR3 is 12 amino acids long. The CDR3 loop is CASSFFQNGYTF. The CDR3 coding sequence is TGTGCCAGCAGCTTCTTTCAGAATGGCTACACCTTC.

The count of this clone is one. The V and J genes are TRBV7-2 and TRBJ2-7; TRBD2 matches 12 bases. Germline lookup yields CDR1 SGHTA and CDR2 FQGNSA. After removal of 5 bases from V and 6 bases from J, the junction contained 20 bases not matched to a gene. The CDR3 length is 19 residues. The CDR3 coding sequence is TGTGCCAGCAGCCGCGTGGGCAGGGCACTAGCGGGAGGTAGTGGCGAGCAGTACTTC. This encodes CASSRVGRALAGGSGEQYF.

V usage is TRBV7-2 and J usage is TRBJ2-2; D not certain. The CDR3 length is 16 residues. V was trimmed by 0 bases and J by 2 bases, leaving 10 bases between them. Germline assignment: CDR1 SGHTA and CDR2 FQGNSA. The CDR3 nucleotides read TGTGCCAGCAGCTTAGCGGTAGGGATTAACACCGGGGAGCTGTTTTTT. Its translation is CASSLAVGINTGELFF.

The chain has TRBV7-2 and TRBJ1-2; 9 bases line up with TRBD1. The CDR3 sequence is 13 residues long. Germline-derived CDR1 and CDR2 are SGHTA and FQGNSA. Unmatched junction bases numbered 2, after V lost 5 bases and J lost 4 bases. For the CDR3, the DNA is TGTGCCAGCAGCATGGACAGGGGCTATGGCTACACCTTC. Amino acids: CASSMDRGYGYTF. The full variable domain, its missing parts supplied by reference TRBV7-2 and TRBJ1-2, is GAGVSQSPSNKVTEKGKDVELRCDPISGHTALYWYRQSLGQGLEFLIYFQGNSAPDKSGLPSDRFSAERTGGSVSTLTIQRTQQEDSAVYLCASSMDRGYGYTFGSGTRLTVV.

The chain recombines TRBV27 with TRBJ2-5, with 9 bases aligning to TRBD1. With 5 bases clipped from V and 5 bases from J, the junction kept 6 bases outside the gene matches. From germline, CDR1 is MNHEY and CDR2 SMNVEV (reference sequence). CDR3 size: 14 residues. CDR3 nucleotides: TGTGCCAGCAGTCCCCGGGACAGGGTGGAGACCCAGTACTTC. Translating it yields CASSPRDRVETQYF.